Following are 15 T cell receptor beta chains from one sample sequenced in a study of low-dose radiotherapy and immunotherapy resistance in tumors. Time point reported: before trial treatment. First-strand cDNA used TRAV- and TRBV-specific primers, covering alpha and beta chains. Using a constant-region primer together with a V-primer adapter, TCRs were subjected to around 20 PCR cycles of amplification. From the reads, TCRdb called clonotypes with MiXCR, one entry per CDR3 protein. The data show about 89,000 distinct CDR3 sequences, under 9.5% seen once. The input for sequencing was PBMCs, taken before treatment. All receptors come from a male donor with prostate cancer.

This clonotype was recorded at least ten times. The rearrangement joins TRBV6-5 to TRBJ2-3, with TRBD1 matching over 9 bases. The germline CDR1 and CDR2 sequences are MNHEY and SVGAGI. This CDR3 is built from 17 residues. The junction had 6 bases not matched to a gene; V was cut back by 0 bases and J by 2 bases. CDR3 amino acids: CASSYSYRGLNTDTQYF. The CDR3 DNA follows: TGTGCCAGCAGTTACTCGTACAGGGGGCTGAACACAGATACGCAGTATTTT.

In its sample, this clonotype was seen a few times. The CDR3: CASSPNAGLGEQYF. The CDR3 DNA reads as TGTGCCAGCAGCCCAAATGCAGGTTTAGGCGAGCAGTACTTC. The V and J genes are TRBV25-1 and TRBJ2-7; D unclear. CDR3 length equals 14 residues. Trimming took 6 bases from V and 6 from J, leaving 18 bases between them. In germline, CDR1 is MGHDK, CDR2 SYGVNS.

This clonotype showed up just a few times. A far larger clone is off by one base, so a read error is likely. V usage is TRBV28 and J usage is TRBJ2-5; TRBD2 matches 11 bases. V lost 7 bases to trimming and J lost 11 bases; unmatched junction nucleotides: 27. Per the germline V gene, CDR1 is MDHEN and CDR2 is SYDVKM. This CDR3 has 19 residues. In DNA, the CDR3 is TGTGCCAGCACCCAAACGCCGGGACTAGCGGCCCGATTCTACAATGAGCAGTACTTC. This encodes CASTQTPGLAARFYNEQYF.

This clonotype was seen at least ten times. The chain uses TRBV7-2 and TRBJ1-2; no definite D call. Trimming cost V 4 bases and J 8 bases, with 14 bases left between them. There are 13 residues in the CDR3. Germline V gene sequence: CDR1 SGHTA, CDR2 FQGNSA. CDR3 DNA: TGTGCCAGCAGCTCGGACGGGTTCCGCGGCTACACCTTC. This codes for CASSSDGFRGYTF.

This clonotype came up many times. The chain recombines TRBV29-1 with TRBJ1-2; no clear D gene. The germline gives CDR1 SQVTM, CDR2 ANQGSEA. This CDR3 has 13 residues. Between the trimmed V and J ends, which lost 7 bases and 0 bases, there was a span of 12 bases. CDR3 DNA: TGCAGCGCGCCTTTTGCGACTAACTATGGCTACACCTTC. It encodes CSAPFATNYGYTF. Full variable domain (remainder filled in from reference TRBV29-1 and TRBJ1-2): SAVISQKPSRDICQRGTSLTIQCQVDSQVTMMFWYRQQPGQSLTLIATANQGSEATYESGFVIDKFPISRPNLTFSTLTVSNMSPEDSSIYLCSAPFATNYGYTFGSGTRLTVV.

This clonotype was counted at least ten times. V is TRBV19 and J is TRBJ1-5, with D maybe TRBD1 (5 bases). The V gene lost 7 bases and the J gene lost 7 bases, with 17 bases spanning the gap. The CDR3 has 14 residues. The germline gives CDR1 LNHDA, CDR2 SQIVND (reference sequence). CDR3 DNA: TGTGCCAGTAACGAACGAGGGGAGTGGCAGCCCCAGCATTTT. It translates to CASNERGEWQPQHF.

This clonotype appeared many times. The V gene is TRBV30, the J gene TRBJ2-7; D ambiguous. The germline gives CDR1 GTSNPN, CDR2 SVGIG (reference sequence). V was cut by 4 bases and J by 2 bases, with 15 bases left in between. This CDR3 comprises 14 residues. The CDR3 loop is CAWMARARTYEQYF. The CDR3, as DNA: TGTGCCTGGATGGCTAGGGCCCGAACCTACGAGCAGTACTTC.

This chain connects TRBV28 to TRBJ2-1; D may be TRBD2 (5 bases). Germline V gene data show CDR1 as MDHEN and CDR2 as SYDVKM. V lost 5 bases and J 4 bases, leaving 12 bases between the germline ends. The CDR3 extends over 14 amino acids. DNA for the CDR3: TGTGCCAGCAGTGACTACAGCGAATACAATGAGCAGTTCTTC. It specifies CASSDYSEYNEQFF.

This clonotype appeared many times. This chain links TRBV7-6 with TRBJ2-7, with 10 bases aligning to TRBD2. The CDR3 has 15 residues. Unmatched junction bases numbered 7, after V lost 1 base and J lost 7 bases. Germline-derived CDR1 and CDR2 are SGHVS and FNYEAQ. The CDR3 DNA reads TGTGCCAGCAGCTTAGTTAGCGGGGGGATCTTGGAGCAGTACTTC. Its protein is CASSLVSGGILEQYF.

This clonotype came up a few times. The CDR3 DNA follows: TGTGCCAGCAGTCAGGGTTGGCAGCCCCAGCATTTT. Translation gives CASSQGWQPQHF. This chain joins TRBV28 and TRBJ1-5; tentative D call: TRBD1 (5 bases). Germline assignment: CDR1 MDHEN and CDR2 SYDVKM. V lost 5 bases and J 7 bases, leaving 9 bases between the germline ends. This CDR3 comprises 12 residues. Drawing the rest from reference TRBV28 and TRBJ1-5, the complete variable domain is DVKVTQSSRYLVKRTGEKVFLECVQDMDHENMFWYRQDPGLGLRLIYFSYDVKMKEKGDIPEGYSVSREKKERFSLILESASTNQTSMYLCASSQGWQPQHFGDGTRLSIL.

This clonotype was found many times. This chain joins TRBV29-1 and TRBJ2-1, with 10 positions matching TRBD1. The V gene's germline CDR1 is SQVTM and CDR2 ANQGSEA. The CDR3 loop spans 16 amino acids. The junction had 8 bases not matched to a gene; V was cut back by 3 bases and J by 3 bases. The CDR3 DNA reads TGCAGCGTTGAGGAGACAGGGGGCGGGAGCTACAATGAGCAGTTCTTC. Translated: CSVEETGGGSYNEQFF.

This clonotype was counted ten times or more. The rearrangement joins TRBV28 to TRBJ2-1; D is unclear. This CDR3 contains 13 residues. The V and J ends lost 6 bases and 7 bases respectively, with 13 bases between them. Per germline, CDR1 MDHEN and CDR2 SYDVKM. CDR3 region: CASRLGVRNEQFF. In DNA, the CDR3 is TGTGCCAGCAGGCTTGGGGTTCGGAATGAGCAGTTCTTC.

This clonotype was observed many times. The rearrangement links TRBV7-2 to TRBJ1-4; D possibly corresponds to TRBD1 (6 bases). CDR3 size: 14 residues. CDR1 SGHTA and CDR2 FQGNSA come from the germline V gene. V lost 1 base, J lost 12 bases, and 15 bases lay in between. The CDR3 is CASSLEGDPPQLFF. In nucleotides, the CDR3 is TGTGCCAGCAGCTTAGAGGGGGACCCCCCCCAACTGTTTTTT.

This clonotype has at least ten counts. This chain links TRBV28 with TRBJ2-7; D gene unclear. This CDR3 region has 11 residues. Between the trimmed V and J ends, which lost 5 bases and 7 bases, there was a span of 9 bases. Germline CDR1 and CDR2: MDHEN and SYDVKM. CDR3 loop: CASSETLEQYF. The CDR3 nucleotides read TGTGCCAGCAGTGAGACGCTGGAGCAGTACTTC.

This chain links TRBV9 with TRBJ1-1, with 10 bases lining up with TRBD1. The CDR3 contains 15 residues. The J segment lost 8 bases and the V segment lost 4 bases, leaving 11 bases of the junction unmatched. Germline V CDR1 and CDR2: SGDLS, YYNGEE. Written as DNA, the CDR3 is TGTGCCAGCAGCTCACTGGACAGGGGGGCCACCGAAGCTTTCTTT. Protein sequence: CASSSLDRGATEAFF.